Below, one T cell receptor beta chain is given with its context. Its specificity is unknown. Every patient had mismatch repair deficiency by PCR or immunohistochemistry. The method was immunoSEQ multiplex PCR; TCRdb's version includes in-frame clones alone and lacks a portion of them. The profile covers around 23,000 clones, with approximately 86% appearing a single time and 20% to 25% taken by the ten largest. This sample was included in a study of PD-1 blockade in mismatch repair-deficient tumors. Broader study findings: Rapid post-treatment expansion, then contraction, generally preceding radiologic response, marked tumor-resident clones.

This clonotype was obtained from an adult with mismatch repair-deficient cancer. Sequenced here: peripheral blood, sampled 12 weeks after starting pembrolizumab.

The CDR3 nucleotides read TGTGCCAGCAGCCAAGCACCGGAAAAACTGTTTTTT. It yields the protein CASSQAPEKLFF. This rearrangement joins TRBV4-2 to TRBJ1-4, with no clear D. CDR3 size: 12 residues. Germline V gene sequence: CDR1 LGHNA, CDR2 YNFKEQ. The V end was cut by 1 base, the J end by 8 bases, with 5 bases between.